A selection of T cell receptor beta chains follows, all from one sample in a study of blood T cell repertoires in COVID-19. TCRdb's table, derived via immunoSEQ multiplex PCR, lists solely in-frame clones and lacks some. The data contain roughly 100,000 clones, about 90% of them singletons. Material: peripheral blood. Receptor source: a human donor with active COVID-19. The donor label of this sample is uncertain. Both conserved end residues are part of each CDR3. Fields, in order: D gene, V gene, J gene, clone size, CDR3 length, CDR3 protein, CDR3 DNA. D genes are given only for firm matches. Some rows mark clone size as missing; the rest say once, few, many or name a class of expanded clone.

.	TRBV2	TRBJ1-2	.	14	CASSGEGNSYGYTF	TGTGCCAGCAGTGGGGAGGGGAACTCCTATGGCTACACCTTC
.	TRBV9	TRBJ1-1	.	18	CASSVGPPGPLMNTEAFF	TGTGCCAGCAGCGTAGGCCCACCAGGCCCCTTAATGAACACTGAAGCTTTCTTT
TRBD1	TRBV5-1	TRBJ1-3	.	17	CASSPRDSYYSGNTIYF	TGCGCCAGCAGCCCGAGGGACAGTTACTACTCTGGAAACACCATATATTTT
.	TRBV14	TRBJ2-5	.	14	CASSLRVTQETQYF	TGTGCCAGCAGCCTGAGGGTCACTCAAGAGACCCAGTACTTC
.	TRBV4-1	TRBJ2-3	.	15	CASSQSHRVTDTQYF	TGCGCCAGCAGCCAGTCCCACAGGGTGACAGATACGCAGTATTTT
.	TRBV5-5	TRBJ1-3	.	16	CASTPPLKGKGNTIYF	TGTGCCAGCACCCCTCCCCTCAAGGGGAAAGGAAACACCATATATTTT
.	TRBV5-1	TRBJ1-2	few	15	CASSLLGPLDYGYTF	TGCGCCAGCAGCCTGTTGGGGCCTTTAGACTATGGCTACACCTTC
.	TRBV7-9	TRBJ1-2	.	19	CASSHGGDVRAGGNYGYTF	TGTGCCAGCAGCCACGGCGGGGACGTCAGGGCGGGGGGTAACTATGGCTACACCTTC
.	TRBV6-2/TRBV6-3	TRBJ1-5	.	14	CASSQGGSNQPQHF	TGTGCCAGCAGTCAGGGTGGCAGCAATCAGCCCCAGCATTTT
TRBD2	TRBV4-1	TRBJ2-3	.	20	CASSQDRGLAGGRATDTQYF	TGCGCCAGCAGCCAAGATAGGGGACTAGCGGGGGGGAGGGCCACAGATACGCAGTATTTT
.	TRBV27	TRBJ2-7	.	14	CASSFQGTSYEQYF	TGTGCCAGCAGTTTTCAGGGTACCTCCTACGAGCAGTACTTC
TRBD2	TRBV6-4	TRBJ2-1	.	15	CASSLEAGPYNEQFF	TGTGCCAGCAGTTTAGAAGCGGGGCCTTACAATGAGCAGTTCTTC
TRBD1	TRBV2	TRBJ1-6	once	15	CASSDPDRVYSPLHF	TGTGCCAGCAGTGACCCGGACAGGGTATATTCACCCCTCCACTTT
.	TRBV5-8	TRBJ1-2	few	15	CASSLAGGALFGYTF	TGTGCCAGCAGCTTGGCTGGAGGGGCCCTCTTTGGCTACACCTTC
.	TRBV5-6	TRBJ1-1	.	14	CASSSRRQNTEAFF	TGTGCCAGCAGTAGCCGACGGCAGAACACTGAAGCTTTCTTT
TRBD1	TRBV4-2	TRBJ1-4	once	15	CASSQGTGGREKLFF	TGTGCCAGCAGCCAGGGGACAGGGGGAAGGGAAAAACTGTTTTTT
TRBD1	TRBV5-1	TRBJ2-7	.	15	CASSLSGGAGHEQYF	TGCGCCAGCAGCTTGTCAGGGGGCGCCGGACACGAGCAGTACTTC
.	TRBV27	TRBJ1-5	.	14	CASSLLSGFQPQHF	TGTGCCAGCAGTTTATTATCGGGGTTTCAGCCCCAGCATTTT
.	TRBV7-9	TRBJ2-7	.	12	CVSSLINYEQYF	TGTGTCAGCAGCTTAATTAACTACGAGCAGTACTTC
TRBD2	TRBV18	TRBJ2-7	.	17	CASSPSPSGGGLREQYF	TGTGCCAGCTCACCGTCGCCTAGCGGGGGGGGCCTAAGGGAGCAGTACTTC
TRBD2	TRBV4-1	TRBJ2-5	.	15	CASSHTLAGEETQYF	TGCGCCAGCAGCCACACACTAGCGGGGGAAGAGACCCAGTACTTC
TRBD1	TRBV28	TRBJ1-4	.	13	CASRGTGEEKLFF	TGTGCCAGCAGGGGGACAGGGGAAGAAAAACTGTTTTTT
.	TRBV12-5	TRBJ1-1	.	16	CASYSLLGAMNTEAFF	TGTGCTAGTTATTCCCTCTTGGGGGCGATGAACACTGAAGCTTTCTTT
TRBD2	TRBV6-2/TRBV6-3	TRBJ2-3	.	16	CASSPGLAGLKYTQYF	TGTGCCAGCAGCCCGGGACTAGCGGGGCTTAAATATACGCAGTATTTT
TRBD1	TRBV7-3	TRBJ1-3	.	15	CASSPFRGPGNTIYF	TGTGCCAGCAGCCCGTTCAGGGGGCCCGGAAACACCATATATTTT
.	TRBV5-1	TRBJ1-1	.	15	CASSLGGWRNTEAFF	TGCGCCAGCAGCTTGGGGGGCTGGAGGAACACTGAAGCTTTCTTT
.	TRBV7-6	TRBJ1-5	.	18	CASSSPGHHPEGNQPQHF	TGTGCCAGCAGCTCCCCGGGACACCACCCGGAGGGCAATCAGCCCCAGCATTTT
TRBD1	TRBV7-9	TRBJ2-5	.	19	CASSYTHTRQGYLQETQYF	TGTGCCAGCAGCTACACCCACACTCGACAGGGCTACTTACAAGAGACCCAGTACTTC
TRBD1	TRBV29-1	TRBJ2-5	once	15	CSVFRTGGSSETQYF	TGCAGCGTTTTCAGGACAGGGGGCAGCTCAGAGACCCAGTACTTC
TRBD1	TRBV6-5	TRBJ1-5	.	16	CASSYSRDSSNQPQHF	TGTGCCAGCAGTTACTCGAGGGACAGTAGCAATCAGCCCCAGCATTTT
.	TRBV7-9	TRBJ2-1	.	13	CATGDFSYNEQFF	TGTGCCACCGGGGACTTCTCCTACAATGAGCAGTTCTTC
.	TRBV4-3	TRBJ2-7	.	15	CASSQILGTHYEQYF	TGCGCCAGCAGCCAAATCTTGGGGACACACTACGAGCAGTACTTC
.	TRBV6-5	TRBJ2-7	.	16	CASSYSGGESSYEQYF	TGTGCCAGCAGTTACTCTGGCGGGGAAAGCTCCTACGAGCAGTACTTC